The entry below gives a single T cell receptor beta chain sequence along with its context. The source of the sample is a study of cytomegalovirus exposure and HLA in healthy donors. Across the study: HLA-typed donors were the source of some 80 million unique TCRs, which an early data release held.

The CDR3 loop spans 15 amino acids. J gave up 3 bases and V 4 bases, and 6 bases lay outside the gene matches. The V gene's germline CDR1 is MNHEY and CDR2 SMNVEV (reference sequence). Amplification used 60 Vbeta primers and 13 Jbeta primers. Data came from immunoSEQ multiplex PCR; TCRdb stores just in-frame clones and leaves some out. The sample consists of fewer than 250,000 clones, approximately 83% of them appearing once. The genes are TRBV27 and TRBJ1-2; 9 nucleotides line up with TRBD1. Sequencing was carried out using PBMCs. This sequence originates from a boy between 2 and 15 years old in good health and CMV-seronegative. The chain's CDR3 is CASSSGDRVHYGYTF. CDR3 in DNA: TGTGCCAGCAGTTCAGGGGACAGGGTACACTATGGCTACACCTTC.